One and the same sample provided the 22 T cell receptor beta chains below, sequenced in a study of blood T cell repertoires in COVID-19. Profiled with immunoSEQ multiplex PCR; TCRdb holds only in-frame clones, not every one. The sample contains tens of thousands of clones, 88% of which appear only once. Sequenced material: peripheral blood. The receptor source for this set is a woman older than 75 with active COVID-19.

This clone came up a few times. V gene TRBV7-9 combines with J gene TRBJ2-7; D is undetermined. The CDR3 has 13 residues. Germline values: CDR1 SEHNR, CDR2 FQNEAQ (reference sequence). V was pared by 3 bases and J by 4 bases, with 10 bases between. The CDR3: CASSFPSQYEQYF. The CDR3 DNA reads as TGTGCCAGCAGCTTTCCTTCACAGTACGAGCAGTACTTC.

CDR3 region: CASSKWRAPSYNEQFF. The CDR3 DNA reads as TGTGCCAGCAGCAAATGGCGGGCCCCCTCCTACAATGAGCAGTTCTTC. The J gene is TRBJ2-1, the V gene TRBV21-1; the D call TRBD2 from the table was never checked on the DNA. TRBV21-1 represents a pseudogene. The length of the CDR3 is 16 residues.

The J gene is TRBJ2-3, the V gene TRBV28; the D gene is possibly TRBD2 (5 bases). The CDR3 runs to 14 residues. Trimming took 6 bases from V and 2 from J, leaving 12 bases between them. CDR1 and CDR2 from the germline V gene are MDHEN and SYDVKM. The DNA of the CDR3 is TGTGCCAGCAGCACTCTAGCTCTCACAGATACGCAGTATTTT. As protein: CASSTLALTDTQYF.

This sequence joins TRBV19 and TRBJ2-3; D is undetermined. This CDR3 region has 14 residues. Trimming shortened V by 3 bases and J by 5 bases, and 12 bases separated the two germline ends. Germline assignment: CDR1 LNHDA and CDR2 SQIVND (reference sequence). The CDR3 loop is CASSILSGKDTQYF. The CDR3 DNA is TGTGCCAGTAGTATCCTGAGTGGTAAAGATACGCAGTATTTT.

This chain uses TRBV7-8 with TRBJ2-2; TRBD2 is a possible D gene (6 bases). Germline V gene lookup returns CDR1 SGHVS and CDR2 FQNEAQ. The germline V and J ends were trimmed by 1 base and 4 bases, with 13 bases remaining between them. The CDR3 has 16 residues. This CDR3 is CASSLVNGGSTGELFF. Here the CDR3 DNA reads TGTGCCAGCAGCTTAGTTAATGGGGGGAGCACCGGGGAGCTGTTTTTT.

This clone was detected only once. This chain joins TRBV5-1 and TRBJ1-3; TRBD1 aligns across 7 bases. V dropped 4 bases and J dropped 1; count of bases not matched to a gene: 5. Germline CDR1 and CDR2: SGHRS and YFSETQ. The CDR3 runs 15 residues. CDR3 protein: CASSPTGDSGNTIYF. In DNA form, the CDR3 reads TGCGCCAGCAGCCCCACAGGGGATTCTGGAAACACCATATATTTT.

The chain couples TRBV7-9 to TRBJ2-1, with 9 positions matching TRBD2. The CDR3 contains 15 residues. The junction had 6 bases not matched to a gene; V was cut back by 3 bases and J by 6 bases. Looked up from germline, CDR1 is SEHNR and CDR2 is FQNEAQ (reference sequence). CDR3 sequence: CASSLGLATRNEQFF. DNA of the CDR3: TGTGCCAGCAGCTTGGGACTAGCTACACGCAATGAGCAGTTCTTC.

The V and J genes are TRBV7-2 and TRBJ2-3, with unresolved D. In germline, CDR1 is SGHTA, CDR2 FQGNSA. This CDR3 contains 15 residues. V lost 1 base and J 0 bases, leaving 8 bases between the germline ends. CDR3 DNA sequence: TGTGCCAGCAGCTTAGGTGGAGCCAGCACAGATACGCAGTATTTT. Amino acid sequence: CASSLGGASTDTQYF.

The V call is TRBV4-1, the J call TRBJ2-3; D not resolved. The CDR3 is made up of 15 amino acids. Germline-derived CDR1 and CDR2 are MGHRA and YSYEKL. Trimming removed 0 bases from V and 5 bases from J, with 12 bases in between. The CDR3 region is CASSQDNNYGDTQYF. In nucleotides, the CDR3 is TGCGCCAGCAGCCAAGACAATAACTATGGAGATACGCAGTATTTT.

The CDR3 DNA is TGTGCCAGTTTTAGCGGGAATGCCCTTTACAATGAGCAGTTCTTC. It yields the protein CASFSGNALYNEQFF. The V gene is TRBV28, the J gene TRBJ2-1; TRBD2 aligns across 8 bases. After removal of 9 bases from V and 4 bases from J, the junction contained 11 bases not matched to a gene. Germline loops: CDR1 MDHEN, CDR2 SYDVKM. The CDR3 contains 15 residues.

This rearrangement joins TRBV27 to TRBJ2-5, with 8 bases lining up with TRBD2. With 5 bases clipped from V and 3 bases from J, the junction kept 2 bases outside the gene matches. This CDR3 is built from 13 residues. Germline CDR1 MNHEY, CDR2 SMNVEV (reference sequence). In DNA form, the CDR3 reads TGTGCCAGCAGTCAGCGGGGGAAAGAGACCCAGTACTTC. It specifies CASSQRGKETQYF.

This chain uses TRBV7-2 with TRBJ2-3; weak D call: TRBD2 (6 bases). Trimming removed 6 bases at V and 4 bases at J, with 17 bases between. Germline V gene lookup returns CDR1 SGHTA and CDR2 FQGNSA. This CDR3 has 15 residues. CDR3 loop: CASSLRSGVADTQYF. The DNA of the CDR3 is TGTGCCAGCAGTCTTCGCTCGGGAGTTGCAGATACGCAGTATTTT.

The CDR3 DNA reads TGTGCCAGCAGCCCAAGCGGGAGCTCCTACAATGAGCAGTTCTTC. Translating gives CASSPSGSSYNEQFF. The chain joins TRBV7-9 to TRBJ2-1; 8 bases line up with TRBD2. V gave up 5 bases and J gave up 0 bases; unmatched junction bases: 3. Germline V gives CDR1 SEHNR, CDR2 FQNEAQ (reference sequence). The CDR3 covers 15 residues.

The rearrangement uses TRBV7-6 and TRBJ2-7; TRBD2 might be the D (6 bases). Germline assignment: CDR1 SGHVS and CDR2 FNYEAQ. Trimming stripped 2 bases from V and 2 bases from J, with 13 bases between. The CDR3 totals 15 residues. As DNA, the CDR3 is TGTGCCAGCAGCTTATCGGCTAGCGAACCCTACGAGCAGTACTTC. The encoded protein is CASSLSASEPYEQYF.

The chain couples TRBV28 to TRBJ1-5; no clear D gene. The V and J ends lost 8 bases and 0 bases respectively, with 20 bases between them. Germline V gene lookup returns CDR1 MDHEN and CDR2 SYDVKM. The CDR3 covers 17 residues. DNA for the CDR3: TGTGCCAGCGGAACACTATCCGCTCCATTTAGCAATCAGCCCCAGCATTTT. Amino acid sequence: CASGTLSAPFSNQPQHF.

The chain links TRBV6-6 to TRBJ1-4; perhaps TRBD1 as D (5 bases). The CDR3 spans 15 residues. CDR1 and CDR2 from the germline V gene are MNHNY and SVGAGI (reference sequence). V lost 4 bases and J lost 3, with 12 bases in between. For the CDR3, the DNA is TGTGCCAGCAGTTTTGAAGGGGTACCTAATGAAAAACTGTTTTTT. Protein product: CASSFEGVPNEKLFF.

V is TRBV15 and J is TRBJ1-1; possible D gene TRBD1, 6 bases. V lost 8 bases to trimming and J lost 3 bases, with 10 bases between them. Germline V CDR1 and CDR2: LNHNV, YYDKDF (reference sequence). There are 12 residues in the CDR3. CDR3 amino acids: CATGQGYTEAFF. The CDR3 nucleotides read TGTGCCACCGGGCAGGGGTACACTGAAGCTTTCTTT. Full variable domain (outside the CDR3, taken from reference TRBV15 and TRBJ1-1): DAMVIQNPRYQVTQFGKPVTLSCSQTLNHNVMYWYQQKSSQAPKLLFHYYDKDFNNEADTPDNFQSRRPNTSFCFLDIRSPGLGDTAMYLCATGQGYTEAFFGQGTRLTVV.

CDR3 region: CASSLAWDTGANVLTF. CDR3 DNA: TGTGCCAGCAGCTTAGCTTGGGACACTGGGGCCAACGTCCTGACTTTC. V and J are TRBV7-2 and TRBJ2-6; maybe TRBD1 (6 bases). Germline lookup yields CDR1 SGHTA and CDR2 FQGNSA. This CDR3 region has 16 residues. V was trimmed by 0 bases and J by 2 bases, leaving 8 bases between them.

This clone has a single count. V usage is TRBV2 and J usage is TRBJ1-5; 7 bases map to TRBD1. V lost 3 bases, J lost 2 bases, and 10 bases stayed unmatched. This CDR3 comprises 17 residues. Germline V CDR1 and CDR2: SNHLY, FYNNEI. The CDR3 nucleotides read TGTGCCAGCAGTGAGTTGGGACAGATTGATGGCAATCAGCCCCAGCATTTT. As protein: CASSELGQIDGNQPQHF.

The V gene is TRBV20-1, the J gene TRBJ2-7; TRBD2 is a possible D gene (5 bases). The V gene's germline CDR1 is DFQATT and CDR2 SNEGSKA (reference sequence). Trimming took off 6 bases at V and 3 bases at J, with 9 bases between the two ends. The CDR3 runs 11 residues. As DNA, the CDR3 is TGCAGTGCCTTGGGGAGCTACGAGCAGTACTTC. Translation gives CSALGSYEQYF.

The chain carries TRBV5-1 and TRBJ2-1, with a weak D call TRBD2 (6 bases). This CDR3 has 18 amino acids. Germline V lookup: CDR1 SGHRS, CDR2 YFSETQ. Between the trimmed V and J ends, which lost 4 bases and 5 bases, there was a span of 25 bases. CDR3 region: CASSQLGSASPGDNEQFF. CDR3 nucleotide sequence: TGCGCCAGCAGCCAGCTGGGAAGTGCCTCTCCGGGGGACAATGAGCAGTTCTTC.

The chain links TRBV6-2 or TRBV6-3 to TRBJ1-5; 7 bases match TRBD1. V shed 5 bases, J shed 5 bases, and the junction held 9 bases outside the gene matches. Germline CDR1 is MNHEY and CDR2 is SVGEGT. This CDR3 region has 15 residues. The CDR3 DNA reads as TGTGCCAGCAGTGCACATACAGGGGCTGATCAGCCCCAGCATTTT. Protein sequence: CASSAHTGADQPQHF.